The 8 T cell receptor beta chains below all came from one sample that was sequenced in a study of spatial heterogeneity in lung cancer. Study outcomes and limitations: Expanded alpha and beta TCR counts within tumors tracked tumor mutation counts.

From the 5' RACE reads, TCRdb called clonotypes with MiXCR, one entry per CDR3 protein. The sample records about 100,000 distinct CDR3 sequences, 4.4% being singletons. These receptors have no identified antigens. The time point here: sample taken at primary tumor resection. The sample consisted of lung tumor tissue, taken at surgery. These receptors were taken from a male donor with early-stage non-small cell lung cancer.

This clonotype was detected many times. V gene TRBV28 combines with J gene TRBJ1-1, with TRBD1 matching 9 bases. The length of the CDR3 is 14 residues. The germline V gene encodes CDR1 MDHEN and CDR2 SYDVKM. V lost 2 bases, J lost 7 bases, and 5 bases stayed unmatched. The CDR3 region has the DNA TGTGCCAGCAGTTTAGTAGACAGGGGGGTTGAAGCTTTCTTT. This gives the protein CASSLVDRGVEAFF.

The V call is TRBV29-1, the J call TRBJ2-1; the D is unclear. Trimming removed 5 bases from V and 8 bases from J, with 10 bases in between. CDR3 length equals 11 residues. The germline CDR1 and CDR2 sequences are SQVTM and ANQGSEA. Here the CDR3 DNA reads TGCAGCGTTCCGATATACGATGAGCAGTTCTTC. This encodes CSVPIYDEQFF.

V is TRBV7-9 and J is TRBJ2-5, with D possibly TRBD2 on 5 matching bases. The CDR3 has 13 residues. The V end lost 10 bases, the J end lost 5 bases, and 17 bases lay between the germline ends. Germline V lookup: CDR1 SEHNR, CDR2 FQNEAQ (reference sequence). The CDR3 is CAITPLTGETQYF. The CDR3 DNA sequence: TGTGCCATCACACCCCTCACGGGGGAGACCCAGTACTTC. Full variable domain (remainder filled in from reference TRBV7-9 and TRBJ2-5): DTGVSQNPRHKITKRGQNVTFRCDPISEHNRLYWYRQTLGQGPEFLTYFQNEAQLEKSRLLSDRFSAERPKGSFSTLEIQRTEQGDSAMYLCAITPLTGETQYFGPGTRLLVL.

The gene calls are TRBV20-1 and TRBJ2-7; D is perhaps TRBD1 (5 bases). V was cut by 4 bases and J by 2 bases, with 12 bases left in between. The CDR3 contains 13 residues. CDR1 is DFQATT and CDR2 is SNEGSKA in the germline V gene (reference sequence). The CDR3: CSATNQDTYEQYF. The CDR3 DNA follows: TGCAGTGCTACAAATCAGGACACCTACGAGCAGTACTTC.

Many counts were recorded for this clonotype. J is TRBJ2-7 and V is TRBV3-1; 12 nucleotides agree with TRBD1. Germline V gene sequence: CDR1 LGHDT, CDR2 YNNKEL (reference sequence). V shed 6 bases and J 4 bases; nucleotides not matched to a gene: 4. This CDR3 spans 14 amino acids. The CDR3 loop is CASRPGQGAYEQYF. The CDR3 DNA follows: TGTGCCAGCAGGCCGGGACAGGGGGCATACGAGCAGTACTTC.

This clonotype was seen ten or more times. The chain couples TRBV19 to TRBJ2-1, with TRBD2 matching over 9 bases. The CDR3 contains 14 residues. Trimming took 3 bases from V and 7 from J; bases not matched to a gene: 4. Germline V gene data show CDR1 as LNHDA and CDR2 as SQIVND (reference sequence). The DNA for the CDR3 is TGTGCCAGTAGTATTAGCGGGAGAACGAATGAGCAGTTCTTC. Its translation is CASSISGRTNEQFF.

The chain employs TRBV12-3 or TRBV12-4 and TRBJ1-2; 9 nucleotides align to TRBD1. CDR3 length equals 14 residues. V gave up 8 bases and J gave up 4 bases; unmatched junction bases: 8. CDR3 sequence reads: CASRSTGGVYGYTF. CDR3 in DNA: TGTGCCAGCCGATCGACAGGGGGTGTCTATGGCTACACCTTC.

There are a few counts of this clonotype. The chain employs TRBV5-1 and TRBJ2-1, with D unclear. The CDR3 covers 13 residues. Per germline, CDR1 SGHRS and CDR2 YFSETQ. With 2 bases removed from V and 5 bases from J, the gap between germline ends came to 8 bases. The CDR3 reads CASSFLGDNEQFF. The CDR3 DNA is TGCGCCAGCAGCTTTTTAGGAGACAATGAGCAGTTCTTC.